This T cell receptor beta chain stems from a study of OX40 agonist ivuxolimab in advanced cancers. Study-wide context: Males comprised 70% to 90% of the group, whose mean age was roughly 64 years (range about 20 to 90). Under the entry rules, prior anti-PD-1, anti-PD-L1 or anti-CTLA-4 therapy was allowed, and roughly 43% had some.

Overall study results and limits: Averaging showed that CD8+ T cells had more expanded clones than CD4+ did.

TCRdb's table, derived via immunoSEQ multiplex PCR, lists solely in-frame clones and lacks some. Among roughly 100,000 clones listed, 90% were seen once. Germline V lookup: CDR1 LGHNA, CDR2 YNFKEQ. The CDR3 loop spans 16 amino acids. The V and J ends lost 1 base and 6 bases, in that order; junction bases with no gene match: 7. In regard to this clone: Its antigen is as yet unknown.

This chain uses TRBV4-2 with TRBJ1-5, with 9 bases that match TRBD1. Sequenced here: CD4+ or CD8+ T cells sorted from blood, sampled in a trial of the OX40 agonist ivuxolimab. The source of this sequence is an adult with an advanced solid tumor such as melanoma, head and neck, liver or kidney cancer. This CDR3 reads CASSQALTGGPQPQHF. The DNA for the CDR3 is TGTGCCAGCAGCCAAGCCTTAACAGGGGGCCCTCAGCCCCAGCATTTT.